This T cell receptor (beta chain) was sequenced during a study of early T cells in non-severe SARS-CoV-2 infection. Background on the study: From unsorted whole blood, bulk RNA was sequenced, and the chains remained unpaired.

This clonotype was seen many times. The germline V and J ends were trimmed by 0 bases and 3 bases, with 9 bases remaining between them. Looked up from germline, CDR1 is LNHNV and CDR2 is YYDKDF (reference sequence). This CDR3 is built from 15 residues. Each CDR3 protein is one row after TCRdb ran MiXCR on the 5' RACE reads. Counted here are more than 35,000 distinct CDR3 sequences, 4.6% occurring once; the ten biggest clones make up 15% to 20%. The sequence came from an adult who was a healthcare worker with PCR-confirmed SARS-CoV-2 infection or an uninfected control (not recorded which). The genes are TRBV15 and TRBJ2-1; tentative D call: TRBD2 (5 bases). Sample: whole blood. The CDR3 loop reads CATSRDRGNYNEQFF. The CDR3 region has the DNA TGTGCCACCAGCAGAGACAGAGGGAACTACAATGAGCAGTTCTTC.